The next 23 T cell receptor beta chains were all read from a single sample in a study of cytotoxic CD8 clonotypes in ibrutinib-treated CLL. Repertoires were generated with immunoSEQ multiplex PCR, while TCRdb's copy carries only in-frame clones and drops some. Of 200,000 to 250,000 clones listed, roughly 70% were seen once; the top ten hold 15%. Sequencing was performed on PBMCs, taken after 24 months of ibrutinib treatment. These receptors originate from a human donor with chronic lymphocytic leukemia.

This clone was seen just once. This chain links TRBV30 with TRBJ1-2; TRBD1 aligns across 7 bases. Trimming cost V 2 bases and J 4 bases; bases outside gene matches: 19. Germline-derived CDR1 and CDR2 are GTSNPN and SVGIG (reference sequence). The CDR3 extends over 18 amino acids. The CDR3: CAWSRNSIPGQRFYGYTF. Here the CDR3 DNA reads TGTGCCTGGAGTCGGAATTCCATTCCGGGACAGAGATTCTATGGCTACACCTTC.

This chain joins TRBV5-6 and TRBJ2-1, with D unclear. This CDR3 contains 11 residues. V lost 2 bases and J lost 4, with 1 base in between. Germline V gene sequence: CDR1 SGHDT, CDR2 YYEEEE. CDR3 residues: CASSLYNEQFF. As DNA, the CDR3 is TGTGCCAGCAGCTTATACAATGAGCAGTTCTTC.

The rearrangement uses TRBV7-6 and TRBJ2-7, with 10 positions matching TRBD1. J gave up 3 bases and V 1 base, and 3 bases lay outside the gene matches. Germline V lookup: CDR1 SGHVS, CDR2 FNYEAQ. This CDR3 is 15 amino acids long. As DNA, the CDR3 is TGTGCCAGCAGCTTAGAGGGGACAGGGGTCTACGAGCAGTACTTC. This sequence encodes CASSLEGTGVYEQYF.

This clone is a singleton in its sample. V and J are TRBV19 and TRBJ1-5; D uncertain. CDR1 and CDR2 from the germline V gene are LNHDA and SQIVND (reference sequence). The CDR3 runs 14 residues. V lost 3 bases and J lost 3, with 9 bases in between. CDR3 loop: CASSIPGNNQPQHF. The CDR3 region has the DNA TGTGCCAGTAGTATCCCAGGCAACAATCAGCCCCAGCATTTT.

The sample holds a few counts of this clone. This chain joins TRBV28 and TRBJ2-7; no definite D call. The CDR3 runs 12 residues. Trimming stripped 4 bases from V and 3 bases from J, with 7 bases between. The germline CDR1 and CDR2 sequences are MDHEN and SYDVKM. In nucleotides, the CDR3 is TGTGCCAGCAGTTGGCCCAACTACGAGCAGTACTTC. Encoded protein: CASSWPNYEQYF.

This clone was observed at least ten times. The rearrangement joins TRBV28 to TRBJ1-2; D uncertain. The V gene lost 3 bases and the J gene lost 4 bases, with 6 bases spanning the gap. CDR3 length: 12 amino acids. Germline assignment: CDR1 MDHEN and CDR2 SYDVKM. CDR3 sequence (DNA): TGTGCCAGCAGTTTCGGCAGCTATGGCTACACCTTC. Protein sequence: CASSFGSYGYTF.

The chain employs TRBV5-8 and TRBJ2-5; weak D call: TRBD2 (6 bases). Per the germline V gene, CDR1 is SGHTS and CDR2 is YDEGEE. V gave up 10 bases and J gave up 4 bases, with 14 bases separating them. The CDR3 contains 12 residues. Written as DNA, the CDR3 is TGTGCCGCCCCCCTGGGGGGAGAGACCCAGTACTTC. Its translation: CAAPLGGETQYF.

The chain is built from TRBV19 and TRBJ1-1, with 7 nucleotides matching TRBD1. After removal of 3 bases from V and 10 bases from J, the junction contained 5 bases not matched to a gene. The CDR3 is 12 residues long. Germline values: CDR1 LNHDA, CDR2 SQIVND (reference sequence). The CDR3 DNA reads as TGTGCCAGTAGTATTGGGGGACAGACAGCTTTCTTT. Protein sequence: CASSIGGQTAFF.

The CDR3 coding sequence is TGTGCCAGTAGTATAGGGCTGTCGGGGACAGATACGCAGTATTTT. Protein product: CASSIGLSGTDTQYF. The V call is TRBV19, the J call TRBJ2-3, with a possible D match to TRBD2 (5 bases). The V gene lost 1 base and the J gene lost 3 bases, with 11 bases spanning the gap. The CDR3 spans 15 residues. Germline CDR1 is LNHDA and CDR2 is SQIVND (reference sequence).

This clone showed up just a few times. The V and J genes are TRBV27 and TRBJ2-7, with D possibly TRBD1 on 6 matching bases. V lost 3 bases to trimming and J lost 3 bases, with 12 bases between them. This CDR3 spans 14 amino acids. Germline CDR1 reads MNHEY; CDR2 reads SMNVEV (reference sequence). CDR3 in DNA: TGTGCCAGCAGTTTTAGGGGGTTGGGCTACGAGCAGTACTTC. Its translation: CASSFRGLGYEQYF.

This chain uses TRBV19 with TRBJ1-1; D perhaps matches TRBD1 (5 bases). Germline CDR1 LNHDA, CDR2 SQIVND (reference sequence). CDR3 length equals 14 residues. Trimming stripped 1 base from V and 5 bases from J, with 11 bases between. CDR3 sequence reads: CASSIVGVRTEAFF. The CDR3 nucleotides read TGTGCCAGTAGTATAGTGGGGGTTCGTACTGAAGCTTTCTTT. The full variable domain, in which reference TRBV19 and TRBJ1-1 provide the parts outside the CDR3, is DGGITQSPKYLFRKEGQNVTLSCEQNLNHDAMYWYRQDPGQGLRLIYYSQIVNDFQKGDIAEGYSVSREKKESFPLTVTSAQKNPTAFYLCASSIVGVRTEAFFGQGTRLTVV.

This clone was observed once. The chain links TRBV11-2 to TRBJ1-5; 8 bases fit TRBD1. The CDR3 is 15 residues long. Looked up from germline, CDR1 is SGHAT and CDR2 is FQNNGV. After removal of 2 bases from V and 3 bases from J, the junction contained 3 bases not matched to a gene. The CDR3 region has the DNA TGTGCCAGCAGCTTATGGACAGGGCTCAATCAGCCCCAGCATTTT. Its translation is CASSLWTGLNQPQHF.

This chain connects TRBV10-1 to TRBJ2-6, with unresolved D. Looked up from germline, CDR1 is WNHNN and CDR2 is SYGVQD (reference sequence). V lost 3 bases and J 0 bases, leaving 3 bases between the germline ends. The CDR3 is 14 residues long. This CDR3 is CASSDSSGANVLTF. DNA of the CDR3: TGCGCCAGCAGTGACAGCTCTGGGGCCAACGTCCTGACTTTC.

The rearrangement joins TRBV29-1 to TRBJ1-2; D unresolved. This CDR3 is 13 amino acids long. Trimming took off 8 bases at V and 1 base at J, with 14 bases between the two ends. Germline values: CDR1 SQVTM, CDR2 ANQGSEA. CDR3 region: CSFRADLNYGYTF. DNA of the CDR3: TGCAGCTTTCGGGCGGACCTTAACTATGGCTACACCTTC.

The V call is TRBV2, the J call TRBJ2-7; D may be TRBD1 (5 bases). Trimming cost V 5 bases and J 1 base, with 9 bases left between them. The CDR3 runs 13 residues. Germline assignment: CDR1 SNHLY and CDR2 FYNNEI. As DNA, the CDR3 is TGTGCCAGCAGTCCAGGGATTTCCTACGAGCAGTACTTC. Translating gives CASSPGISYEQYF.

The CDR3 here is CASSKTGALAFF. The DNA for the CDR3 is TGTGCCAGCAGTAAGACAGGGGCGCTGGCTTTCTTT. The chain joins TRBV9 to TRBJ1-1; 8 bases fit TRBD1. This CDR3 has 12 residues. The ends lost 5 bases at V and 11 bases at J; junction bases unmatched: 8. Germline assignment: CDR1 SGDLS and CDR2 YYNGEE.

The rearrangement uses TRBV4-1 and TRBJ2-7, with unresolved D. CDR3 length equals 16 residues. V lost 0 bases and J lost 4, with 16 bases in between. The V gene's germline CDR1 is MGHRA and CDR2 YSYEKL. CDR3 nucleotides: TGCGCCAGCAGCCAAGATTGGTTAAGTCGAAAGTACGAGCAGTACTTC. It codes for CASSQDWLSRKYEQYF.

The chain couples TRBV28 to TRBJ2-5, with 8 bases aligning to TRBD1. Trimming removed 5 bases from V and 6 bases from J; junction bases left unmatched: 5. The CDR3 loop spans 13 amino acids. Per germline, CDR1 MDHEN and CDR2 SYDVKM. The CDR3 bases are TGTGCCAGCAGTCTACAGGGGGTACAGACCCAGTACTTC. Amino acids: CASSLQGVQTQYF.

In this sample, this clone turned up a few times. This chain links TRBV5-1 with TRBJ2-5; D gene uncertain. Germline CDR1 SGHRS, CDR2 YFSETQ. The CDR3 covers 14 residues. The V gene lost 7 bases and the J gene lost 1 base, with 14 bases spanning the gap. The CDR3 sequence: CASQPGGTQETQYF. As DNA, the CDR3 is TGCGCCAGCCAGCCCGGCGGAACCCAAGAGACCCAGTACTTC.

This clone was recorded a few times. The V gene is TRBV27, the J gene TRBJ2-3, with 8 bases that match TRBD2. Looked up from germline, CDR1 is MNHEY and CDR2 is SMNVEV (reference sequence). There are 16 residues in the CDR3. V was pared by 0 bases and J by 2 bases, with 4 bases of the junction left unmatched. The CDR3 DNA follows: TGTGCCAGCAGTTTATCAAGCGGGGGATTCACAGATACGCAGTATTTT. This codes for CASSLSSGGFTDTQYF.

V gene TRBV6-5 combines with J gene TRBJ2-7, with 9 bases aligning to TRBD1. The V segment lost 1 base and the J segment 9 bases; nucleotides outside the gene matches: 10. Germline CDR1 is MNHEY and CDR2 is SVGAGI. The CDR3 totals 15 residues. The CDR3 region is CASSYFRDRVDVQYF. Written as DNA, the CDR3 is TGTGCCAGCAGTTACTTCCGGGACAGGGTTGACGTGCAGTACTTC.

Written as DNA, the CDR3 is TGTGCCAGCAGCCAGGACGGGGGGGAGACCCAGTACTTC. It codes for CASSQDGGETQYF. This chain connects TRBV7-9 to TRBJ2-5, with 7 nucleotides matching TRBD2. From germline, CDR1 is SEHNR and CDR2 FQNEAQ (reference sequence). The CDR3 is 13 amino acids. V lost 5 bases to trimming and J lost 5 bases; unmatched junction nucleotides: 5.

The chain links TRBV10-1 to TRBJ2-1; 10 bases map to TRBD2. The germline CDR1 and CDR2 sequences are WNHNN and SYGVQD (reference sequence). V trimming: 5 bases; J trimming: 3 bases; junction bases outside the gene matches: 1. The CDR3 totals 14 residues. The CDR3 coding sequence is TGCGCCAGCAGTCGGACTAGCGGCTACAATGAGCAGTTCTTC. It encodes CASSRTSGYNEQFF.